This TCR beta chain was sequenced during a study of PD-L1 blockade in urothelial cancer. Sequencing used immunoSEQ multiplex PCR; TCRdb keeps in-frame clones, though not all of them. The sample lists roughly 29,000 clones, approximately 81% occurring once. CDR1 is SGDLS and CDR2 is YYNGEE in the germline V gene. The ends lost 0 bases at V and 8 bases at J; junction bases unmatched: 12. This CDR3 comprises 17 residues. Stated time point: peripheral blood 6 weeks after treatment start. J is TRBJ2-1 and V is TRBV9; TRBD2 matches at 9 bases. This sequence was found in a man between 65 and 79 years old with urothelial cancer. Sequenced here: PBMCs, sampled around atezolizumab (anti-PD-L1) treatment. The CDR3 nucleotides read TGTGCCAGCAGCGTAGGTGGTAGCGGGAGTGCCATAGATGAGCAGTTCTTC. This sequence encodes CASSVGGSGSAIDEQFF. The variable domain in full, completed from reference TRBV9 and TRBJ2-1, reads DSGVTQTPKHLITATGQRVTLRCSPRSGDLSVYWYQQSLDQGLQFLIQYYNGEERAKGNILERFSAQQFPDLHSELNLSSLELGDSALYFCASSVGGSGSAIDEQFFGPGTRLTVL.